These 31 T cell receptor beta chains came from one sample sequenced in a study of monozygotic twins with inflammatory bowel disease. Using the 5' RACE reads, TCRdb records one entry per CDR3 protein without DNA. Its table lists approximately 330,000 distinct CDR3 sequences. The sequenced sample was blood. The receptors stem from a human donor with ulcerative colitis or Crohn's disease, or a healthy co-twin of an affected twin (not recorded which).

This chain links TRBV7-3 with TRBJ2-3; as DNA is missing, the TRBD2 call by TCRdb cannot be tested. Germline V gene sequence: CDR1 SGHTA, CDR2 FQGTGA. This CDR3 is built from 16 residues. CDR3 sequence: CASSLVAGGGTDTQYF.

This chain uses TRBV12-3 or TRBV12-4 with TRBJ1-4; the D gene TCRdb calls, TRBD1, cannot be checked with no DNA. The CDR3 covers 16 residues. CDR3 loop: CASKQTTGATNEKLFF.

The chain has TRBV10-3 and TRBJ2-5. In germline, CDR1 is ENHRY, CDR2 SYGVKD. There are 15 residues in the CDR3. The CDR3 region is CAISENLGIQETQYF.

The rearrangement uses TRBV7-8 and TRBJ2-5. This CDR3 region has 14 residues. Germline values: CDR1 SGHVS, CDR2 FQNEAQ. CDR3 amino acids: CASNDLEMVETQYF.

CDR3 region: CASSNGYGGANVLTF. V usage is TRBV6-5 and J usage is TRBJ2-6. Germline loops: CDR1 MNHEY, CDR2 SVGAGI. This CDR3 has 15 residues.

The gene calls are TRBV5-1 and TRBJ1-2. The CDR3 loop spans 15 amino acids. Germline loops: CDR1 SGHRS, CDR2 YFSETQ. The CDR3 region is CASSLDSTSNYGYTF.

The chain recombines TRBV5-1 with TRBJ1-1. The CDR3 is made up of 14 amino acids. The germline CDR1 and CDR2 sequences are SGHRS and YFSETQ. CDR3 protein: CASSLELGSGEAFF.

This sequence joins TRBV2 and TRBJ1-5. The CDR3 totals 13 residues. Germline assignment: CDR1 SNHLY and CDR2 FYNNEI. The CDR3 reads CASRFDGNQPQHF. Together with reference TRBV2 and TRBJ1-5, the CDR3 gives the full variable domain: EPEVTQTPSHQVTQMGQEVILRCVPISNHLYFYWYRQILGQKVEFLVSFYNNEISEKSEIFDDQFSVERPDGSNFTLKIRSTKLEDSAMYFCASRFDGNQPQHFGDGTRLSIL.

V is TRBV20-1 and J is TRBJ2-1; TCRdb's D gene call, TRBD1, goes unchecked for lack of DNA. CDR1 and CDR2 from the germline V gene are DFQATT and SNEGSKA (reference sequence). The CDR3 sequence is 14 residues long. The CDR3 protein is CSARERGHYNEQFF.

V and J are TRBV28 and TRBJ2-3; TCRdb calls TRBD2, which cannot be checked without DNA. This CDR3 is 16 amino acids long. The germline V gene has CDR1 MDHEN and CDR2 SYDVKM. The CDR3 sequence is CASSAGGLGVADTQYF.

The chain is built from TRBV4-3 and TRBJ2-2; lacking DNA, the TRBD1 call made by TCRdb goes unchecked. Germline V gives CDR1 LGHNA, CDR2 YSLEER. There are 17 residues in the CDR3. The CDR3 reads CASSQAAGTGYTGELFF.

This sequence joins TRBV3-1 and TRBJ2-1. The CDR3 has 18 residues. Germline assignment: CDR1 LGHDT and CDR2 YNNKEL (reference sequence). The chain's CDR3 is CASSQELCRGDSYNEQFF.

V usage is TRBV7-2 and J usage is TRBJ1-3; there is no DNA to check the TCRdb D call of TRBD1. Germline V gene sequence: CDR1 SGHTA, CDR2 FQGNSA. This CDR3 spans 15 amino acids. CDR3 loop: CASSLEPGMSNTIYF.

This sequence joins TRBV7-9 and TRBJ2-1. The germline V gene encodes CDR1 SEHNR and CDR2 FQNEAQ (reference sequence). The CDR3 sequence is 13 residues long. CDR3 sequence reads: CASSPSQSWEQFF.

The CDR3 loop reads CASSSGVRLDYNEQFF. The chain is built from TRBV27 and TRBJ2-1; the TRBD1 assignment by TCRdb is unverifiable without DNA. The CDR3 covers 16 residues. Germline V gives CDR1 MNHEY, CDR2 SMNVEV (reference sequence).

V and J are TRBV6-2 or TRBV6-3 and TRBJ2-5; TCRdb calls TRBD2, which cannot be checked without DNA. The CDR3 loop spans 13 amino acids. The germline gives CDR1 MNHEY, CDR2 SVGEGT. The CDR3 spells CASALVGGETQYF.

The chain has TRBV7-9 and TRBJ1-3; TCRdb's D call, TRBD1, is unchecked because there is no DNA. The length of the CDR3 is 14 residues. Germline V lookup: CDR1 SEHNR, CDR2 FQNEAQ (reference sequence). The CDR3 loop reads CASSFGGSGNTIYF.

This chain links TRBV12-3 or TRBV12-4 with TRBJ2-7; TCRdb's D call of TRBD2 is untestable without DNA. The CDR3 totals 16 residues. The CDR3 loop is CASSSRSGGATYEQYF.

The V gene is TRBV12-3 or TRBV12-4, the J gene TRBJ2-3. The CDR3 has 16 residues. The CDR3 region is CASSLARGLPSDTQYF.

The CDR3 here is CSAPHRGGPSRNTEAFF. The chain links TRBV20-1 to TRBJ1-1. Germline values: CDR1 DFQATT, CDR2 SNEGSKA (reference sequence). The length of the CDR3 is 17 residues.

The chain combines TRBV18 with TRBJ1-2; TCRdb selects TRBD1, and the lack of DNA leaves this call unchecked. Per germline, CDR1 KGHSH and CDR2 LQKENI. The CDR3 consists of 16 residues. CDR3: CASSPMGRTTNYGYTF.

CDR3 sequence: CASSSRLAGVQETQYF. The chain joins TRBV7-7 to TRBJ2-5; checking the TCRdb D call of TRBD2 is not possible without DNA. This CDR3 region has 16 residues. CDR1 SSHAT and CDR2 FNYEAQ come from the germline V gene (reference sequence).

V and J are TRBV6-5 and TRBJ2-5; absent DNA, TCRdb's TRBD2 call cannot be checked. CDR1 and CDR2 (germline): MNHEY, SVGAGI. The CDR3 is 12 residues long. The CDR3 reads CASSRGADQPLF.

The CDR3 spells CSARVRTGGREQYF. The chain uses TRBV20-1 and TRBJ2-7; TCRdb calls TRBD2, which cannot be checked without DNA. The CDR3 is 14 amino acids. Looked up from germline, CDR1 is DFQATT and CDR2 is SNEGSKA (reference sequence).

The V and J genes are TRBV20-1 and TRBJ2-7; lacking DNA, the TRBD2 call made by TCRdb goes unchecked. This CDR3 has 13 residues. Germline CDR1 DFQATT, CDR2 SNEGSKA (reference sequence). CDR3 in amino acids: CSARRAPSYEQYF.

The chain joins TRBV5-1 to TRBJ2-2; there is no DNA to check the TCRdb D call of TRBD2. This CDR3 contains 19 residues. Germline V gene lookup returns CDR1 SGHRS and CDR2 YFSETQ. CDR3: CASSLDRGLAGEGTGELFF. The full variable domain, rest sourced from reference TRBV5-1 and TRBJ2-2, is KAGVTQTPRYLIKTRGQQVTLSCSPISGHRSVSWYQQTPGQGLQFLFEYFSETQRNKGNFPGRFSGRQFSNSRSEMNVSTLELGDSALYLCASSLDRGLAGEGTGELFFGEGSRLTVL.

The chain carries TRBV5-4 and TRBJ1-2; no DNA is available, so the TRBD1 call from TCRdb remains unchecked. Germline V gives CDR1 SGHNT, CDR2 YYREEE (reference sequence). The CDR3 sequence is 16 residues long. The CDR3 protein is CASSRKLGEGVYGYTF. The full variable domain, its missing parts supplied by reference TRBV5-4 and TRBJ1-2, is ETGVTQSPTHLIKTRGQQVTLRCSSQSGHNTVSWYQQALGQGPQFIFQYYREEENGRGNFPPRFSGLQFPNYSSELNVNALELDDSALYLCASSRKLGEGVYGYTFGSGTRLTVV.

CDR3 amino acids: CASTIPSVFKSSYNEQFF. The V gene is TRBV6-1, the J gene TRBJ2-1; the TCRdb D gene call, TRBD2, has no DNA to confirm it. The CDR3 length is 18 residues. CDR1 MNHNS and CDR2 SASEGT come from the germline V gene.

The chain joins TRBV20-1 to TRBJ2-1; as DNA is missing, the TRBD2 call by TCRdb cannot be tested. The germline V gene has CDR1 DFQATT and CDR2 SNEGSKA (reference sequence). The CDR3 has 15 amino acids. The CDR3 is CSASKLPSHYNEQFF.

CDR3 loop: CASSQDILQGPDTQYF. The chain links TRBV4-3 to TRBJ2-3; TCRdb outputs TRBD1, but without DNA this stays unchecked. Germline V gene data show CDR1 as LGHNA and CDR2 as YSLEER. The length of the CDR3 is 16 residues.

The chain links TRBV7-8 to TRBJ1-5. CDR3 size: 15 residues. Germline lookup yields CDR1 SGHVS and CDR2 FQNEAQ. CDR3 in amino acids: CASSPRPFSNQPQHF.